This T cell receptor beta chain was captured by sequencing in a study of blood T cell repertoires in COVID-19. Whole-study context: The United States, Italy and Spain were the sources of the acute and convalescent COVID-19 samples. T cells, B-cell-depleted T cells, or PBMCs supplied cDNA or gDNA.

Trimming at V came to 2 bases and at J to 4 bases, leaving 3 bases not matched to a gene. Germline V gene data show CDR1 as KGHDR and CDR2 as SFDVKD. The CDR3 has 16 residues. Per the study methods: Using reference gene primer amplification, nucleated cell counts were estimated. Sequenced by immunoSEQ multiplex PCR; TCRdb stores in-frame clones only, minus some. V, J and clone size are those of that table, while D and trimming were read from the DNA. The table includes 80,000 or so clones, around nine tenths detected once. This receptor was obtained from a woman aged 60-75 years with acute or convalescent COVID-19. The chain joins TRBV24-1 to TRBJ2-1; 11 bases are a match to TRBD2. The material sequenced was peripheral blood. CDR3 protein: CATSDSLAGVYNEQFF. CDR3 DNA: TGTGCCACCAGTGATTCACTAGCGGGAGTATACAATGAGCAGTTCTTC.